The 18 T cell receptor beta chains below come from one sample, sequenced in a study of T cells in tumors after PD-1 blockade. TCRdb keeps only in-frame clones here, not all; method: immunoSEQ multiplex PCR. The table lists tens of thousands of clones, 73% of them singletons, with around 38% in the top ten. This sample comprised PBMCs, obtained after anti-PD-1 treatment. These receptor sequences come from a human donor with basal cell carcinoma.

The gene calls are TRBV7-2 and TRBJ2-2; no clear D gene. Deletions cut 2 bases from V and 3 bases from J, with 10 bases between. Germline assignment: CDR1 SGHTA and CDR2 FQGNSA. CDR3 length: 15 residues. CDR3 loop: CASSLFVGHTGELFF. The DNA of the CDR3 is TGTGCCAGCAGCTTATTTGTTGGACACACCGGGGAGCTGTTTTTT.

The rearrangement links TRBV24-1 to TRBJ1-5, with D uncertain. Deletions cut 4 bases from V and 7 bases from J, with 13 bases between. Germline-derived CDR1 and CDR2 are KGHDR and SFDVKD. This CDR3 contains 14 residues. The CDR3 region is CATSDSRTTQPQHF. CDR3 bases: TGTGCCACCAGTGACTCCCGGACGACGCAGCCCCAGCATTTT.

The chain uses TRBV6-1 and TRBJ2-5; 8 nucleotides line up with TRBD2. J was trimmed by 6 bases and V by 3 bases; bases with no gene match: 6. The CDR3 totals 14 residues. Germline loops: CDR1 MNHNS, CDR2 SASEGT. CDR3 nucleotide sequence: TGTGCCAGCAGTGACGGGGGGGTTGTGCAGACCCAGTACTTC. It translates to CASSDGGVVQTQYF.

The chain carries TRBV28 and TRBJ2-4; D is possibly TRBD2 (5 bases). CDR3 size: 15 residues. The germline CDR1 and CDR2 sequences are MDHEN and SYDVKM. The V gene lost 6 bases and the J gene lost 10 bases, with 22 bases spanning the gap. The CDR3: CASRTSTTPRVIQYF. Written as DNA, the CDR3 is TGTGCCAGCAGGACCTCGACTACCCCTCGGGTTATTCAGTACTTC.

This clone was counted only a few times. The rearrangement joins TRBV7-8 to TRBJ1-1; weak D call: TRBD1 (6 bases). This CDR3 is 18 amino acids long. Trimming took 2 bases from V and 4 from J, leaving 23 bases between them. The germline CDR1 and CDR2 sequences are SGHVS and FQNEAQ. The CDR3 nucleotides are TGTGCCAGCAGCTTACTTTATTTTTGGGGGGGCAGGGGCACTGAAGCTTTCTTT. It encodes CASSLLYFWGGRGTEAFF.

This CDR3 reads CASSEFWRGGYEQFF. The CDR3 DNA reads TGTGCCAGCAGTGAATTCTGGCGGGGTGGCTATGAGCAGTTCTTC. The V call is TRBV6-1, the J call TRBJ2-1; maybe TRBD2 (6 bases). This CDR3 contains 15 residues. Germline CDR1 MNHNS, CDR2 SASEGT. Trimming shortened V by 2 bases and J by 8 bases, and 16 bases separated the two germline ends.

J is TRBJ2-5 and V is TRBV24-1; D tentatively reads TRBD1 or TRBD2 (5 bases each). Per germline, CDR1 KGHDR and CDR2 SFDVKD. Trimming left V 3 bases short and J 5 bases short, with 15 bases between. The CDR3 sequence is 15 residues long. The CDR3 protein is CATSDPGTATETQYF. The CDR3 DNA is TGTGCCACCAGTGATCCCGGGACGGCGACGGAGACCCAGTACTTC.

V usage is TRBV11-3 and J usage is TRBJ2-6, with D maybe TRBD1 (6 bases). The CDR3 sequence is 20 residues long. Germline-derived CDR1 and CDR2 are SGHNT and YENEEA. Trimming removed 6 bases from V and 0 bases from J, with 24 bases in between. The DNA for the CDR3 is TGTGCCAGCAGGTATATCCCGGGACACGACACCTTCTCTGGGGCCAACGTCCTGACTTTC. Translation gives CASRYIPGHDTFSGANVLTF. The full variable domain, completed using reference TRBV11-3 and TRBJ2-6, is EAGVVQSPRYKIIEKKQPVAFWCNPISGHNTLYWYLQNLGQGPELLIRYENEEAVDDSQLPKDRFSAERLKGVDSTLKIQPAELGDSAVYLCASRYIPGHDTFSGANVLTFGAGSRLTVL.

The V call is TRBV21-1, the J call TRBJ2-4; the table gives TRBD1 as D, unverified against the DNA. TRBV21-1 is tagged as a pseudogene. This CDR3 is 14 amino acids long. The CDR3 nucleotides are TGTGCCAGCCCTAATCCGGGACAGCCAAACATTCAGTACTTC. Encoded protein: CASPNPGQPNIQYF.

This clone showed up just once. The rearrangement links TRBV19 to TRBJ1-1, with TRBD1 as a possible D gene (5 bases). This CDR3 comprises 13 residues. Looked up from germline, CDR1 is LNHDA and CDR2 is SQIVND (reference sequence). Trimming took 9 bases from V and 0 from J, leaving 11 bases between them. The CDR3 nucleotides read TGTGCCAGCAGACAGTCCCTGAACACTGAAGCTTTCTTT. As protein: CASRQSLNTEAFF.

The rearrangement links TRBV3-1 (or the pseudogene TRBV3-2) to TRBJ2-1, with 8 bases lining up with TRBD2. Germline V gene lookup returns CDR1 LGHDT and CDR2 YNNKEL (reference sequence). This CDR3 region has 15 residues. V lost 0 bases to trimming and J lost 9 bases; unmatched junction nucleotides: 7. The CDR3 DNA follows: TGTGCCAGCAGCCAAGATCCCGGACTAGCCGCTGAGCAGTTCTTC. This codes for CASSQDPGLAAEQFF.

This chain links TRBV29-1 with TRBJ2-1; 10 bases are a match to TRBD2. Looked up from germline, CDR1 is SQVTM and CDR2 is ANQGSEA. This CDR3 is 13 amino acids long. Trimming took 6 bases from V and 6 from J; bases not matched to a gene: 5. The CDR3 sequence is CSVSSGSRNEQFF. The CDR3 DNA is TGCAGCGTCTCTAGCGGGAGCCGCAATGAGCAGTTCTTC.

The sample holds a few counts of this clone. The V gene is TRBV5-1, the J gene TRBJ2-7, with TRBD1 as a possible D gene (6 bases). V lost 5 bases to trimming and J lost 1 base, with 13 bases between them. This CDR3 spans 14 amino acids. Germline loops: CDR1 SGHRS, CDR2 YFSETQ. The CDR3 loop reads CASRTGTTSYEQYF. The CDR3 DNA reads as TGCGCCAGCAGAACCGGGACAACATCCTACGAGCAGTACTTC.

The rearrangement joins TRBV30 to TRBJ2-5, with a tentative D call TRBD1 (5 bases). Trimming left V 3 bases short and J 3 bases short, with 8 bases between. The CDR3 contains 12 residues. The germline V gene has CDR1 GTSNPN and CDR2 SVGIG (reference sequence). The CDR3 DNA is TGTGCCTGGAGCCTAGGGGAAGAGACCCAGTACTTC. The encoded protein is CAWSLGEETQYF.

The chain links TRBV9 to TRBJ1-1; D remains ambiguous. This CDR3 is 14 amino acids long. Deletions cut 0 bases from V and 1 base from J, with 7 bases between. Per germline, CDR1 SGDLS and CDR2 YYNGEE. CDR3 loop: CASSVGWTNTEAFF. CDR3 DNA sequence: TGTGCCAGCAGCGTAGGTTGGACGAACACTGAAGCTTTCTTT.

CDR3 sequence reads: CASSQTQTGEQFF. The CDR3 DNA reads as TGTGCCAGCAGTCAGACTCAGACAGGGGAGCAGTTCTTC. This chain connects TRBV7-2 to TRBJ2-1, with 7 bases lining up with TRBD1. This CDR3 comprises 13 residues. Germline V gives CDR1 SGHTA, CDR2 FQGNSA. V lost 6 bases and J lost 10; bases outside the gene matches: 9.

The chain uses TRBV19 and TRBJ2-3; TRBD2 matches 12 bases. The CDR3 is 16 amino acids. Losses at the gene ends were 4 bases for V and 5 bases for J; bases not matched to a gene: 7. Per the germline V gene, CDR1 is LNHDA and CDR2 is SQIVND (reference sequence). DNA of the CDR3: TGTGCCAGTAGTACCCGACTAGCGGGAGTTATAGATACGCAGTATTTT. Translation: CASSTRLAGVIDTQYF.

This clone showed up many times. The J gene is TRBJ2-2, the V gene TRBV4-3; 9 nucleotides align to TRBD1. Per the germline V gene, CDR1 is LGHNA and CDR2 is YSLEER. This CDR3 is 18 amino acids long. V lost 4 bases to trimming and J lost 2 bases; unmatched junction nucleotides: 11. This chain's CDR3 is CASSRGTLGQGNTGELFF. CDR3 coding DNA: TGCGCCAGCAGCCGGGGGACCCTGGGACAGGGTAACACCGGGGAGCTGTTTTTT.